Sequencing of this T cell receptor (beta chain) was carried out in a study of cytomegalovirus exposure and HLA in healthy donors. The repertoire was sequenced with immunoSEQ multiplex PCR; TCRdb's copy has only in-frame clones and lacks some. The data show some 60,000 clones, 90% to 97% seen once. This clone was counted once. This CDR3 is 17 amino acids long. Trimming at V came to 6 bases and at J to 0 bases, leaving 9 bases not matched to a gene. Germline values: CDR1 SGHTA, CDR2 FQGNSA. V gene TRBV7-2 combines with J gene TRBJ2-4; the match to TRBD2 covers 9 bases. Sample: PBMCs. The sequence was obtained from a man in his late teens or twenties in good health and CMV-seronegative. For the CDR3, the DNA is TGTGCCAGCAGTTCCGGCGGGGGGGCCCAAGCCAAAAACATTCAGTACTTC. Translated, it gives CASSSGGGAQAKNIQYF.